This is a list of T cell receptor beta chains from one sample in a study of CD8 T cells in Susac syndrome. TCRdb ran MiXCR on the immunoSEQ multiplex PCR reads and lists one entry per CDR3 protein. The table has about 71,000 distinct CDR3 sequences, roughly 95% seen once. Sequencing input: CD4+ T cells from PBMCs. These receptors all stem from a human donor with multiple sclerosis. CDR3s leave out the opening cysteine and the closing phenylalanine or tryptophan. Fields, in order: V gene, J gene, CDR3 protein.

v_gene: TRBV6-5
j_gene: TRBJ1-3
CDR3aa: ASKYSTASGNTIY

v_gene: TRBV4-2
j_gene: TRBJ1-5
CDR3aa: ASSQALGRDGQPQH

v_gene: TRBV29-1
j_gene: TRBJ2-2
CDR3aa: STQGIRTGELF

v_gene: TRBV11-2
j_gene: TRBJ1-6
CDR3aa: ASSRRASPLH

v_gene: TRBV6-5
j_gene: TRBJ2-7
CDR3aa: ASIGTERPYEQY

v_gene: TRBV19
j_gene: TRBJ1-5
CDR3aa: ASSSRPQH

v_gene: TRBV20-1
j_gene: TRBJ1-2
CDR3aa: SARQGYDYGYT

v_gene: TRBV10-3
j_gene: TRBJ1-6
CDR3aa: AISEGQGNSPLH

v_gene: TRBV9
j_gene: TRBJ1-5
CDR3aa: ASSVGAYSNQPQH

v_gene: TRBV7-2
j_gene: TRBJ1-5
CDR3aa: ASSRDRNQPQH

v_gene: TRBV5-1
j_gene: TRBJ2-3
CDR3aa: ASSLEEGTDTQY

v_gene: TRBV29-1
j_gene: TRBJ1-1
CDR3aa: SARSSTEAF

v_gene: TRBV7-3
j_gene: TRBJ1-6
CDR3aa: ASSLSGFNSPLH

v_gene: TRBV7-8
j_gene: TRBJ1-3
CDR3aa: ASSFSGNTIY

v_gene: TRBV29-1
j_gene: TRBJ2-7
CDR3aa: SAAKGGAGEQY

v_gene: TRBV20-1
j_gene: TRBJ1-5
CDR3aa: SARGSQPQH

v_gene: TRBV3-1
j_gene: TRBJ2-7
CDR3aa: ASSPSFQDGEQY

v_gene: TRBV29-1
j_gene: TRBJ1-2
CDR3aa: SGGQGDYGYT

v_gene: TRBV27
j_gene: TRBJ2-7
CDR3aa: AILGGVDEQY

v_gene: TRBV29-1
j_gene: TRBJ2-5
CDR3aa: SVEGDAQETQY

v_gene: TRBV7-2
j_gene: TRBJ2-7
CDR3aa: ASSRRSLGAYEQY

v_gene: TRBV5-1
j_gene: TRBJ1-5
CDR3aa: ASSAGPISNQPQH

v_gene: TRBV15
j_gene: TRBJ1-5
CDR3aa: ATSNEDQPQH

v_gene: TRBV29-1
j_gene: TRBJ1-5
CDR3aa: SVAGGMDQPQH

v_gene: TRBV7-9
j_gene: TRBJ2-3
CDR3aa: ASSVTSGGRSTDTQY

v_gene: TRBV7-9
j_gene: TRBJ1-1
CDR3aa: ASSLTGSATEAF

v_gene: TRBV6-5
j_gene: TRBJ1-1
CDR3aa: ASSYARQGTGEAF

v_gene: TRBV2
j_gene: TRBJ1-6
CDR3aa: ASSPSGQENSPLH

v_gene: TRBV6-1
j_gene: TRBJ2-7
CDR3aa: ASIQTYEQY

v_gene: TRBV5-6
j_gene: TRBJ1-6
CDR3aa: ASNQRQSNSPLH

v_gene: TRBV20-1
j_gene: TRBJ1-6
CDR3aa: SAGTRALNSPLH

v_gene: TRBV3-1
j_gene: TRBJ2-7
CDR3aa: ASSQVSYEQY

v_gene: TRBV29-1
j_gene: TRBJ2-1
CDR3aa: SVEPRGWNEQF

v_gene: TRBV12-3/TRBV12-4
j_gene: TRBJ2-2
CDR3aa: ASSLGDPNTGELF

v_gene: TRBV28
j_gene: TRBJ1-2
CDR3aa: ASSLGSNYGYT

v_gene: TRBV3-1
j_gene: TRBJ2-7
CDR3aa: ASRRSGENEQY

v_gene: TRBV5-1
j_gene: TRBJ2-7
CDR3aa: ASSRHDEGVEQY

v_gene: TRBV5-6
j_gene: TRBJ2-1
CDR3aa: ASSLQGGLNEQF

v_gene: TRBV3-1
j_gene: TRBJ2-3
CDR3aa: ASSPIGVRDTQY

v_gene: TRBV13
j_gene: TRBJ1-1
CDR3aa: ASRGGSGTEAF

v_gene: TRBV18
j_gene: TRBJ2-7
CDR3aa: ASSPVFRDGSLSYEQY

v_gene: TRBV29-1
j_gene: TRBJ2-7
CDR3aa: SVVSGPDEQY

v_gene: TRBV2
j_gene: TRBJ2-1
CDR3aa: ASSLVAEQF

v_gene: TRBV10-3
j_gene: TRBJ2-5
CDR3aa: AISAGGAEETQY

v_gene: TRBV12-3/TRBV12-4
j_gene: TRBJ1-5
CDR3aa: ASSPPGVQPQH

v_gene: TRBV5-1
j_gene: TRBJ1-1
CDR3aa: ASSKGGRPEAF

v_gene: TRBV6-1
j_gene: TRBJ2-5
CDR3aa: ASSARAKDWQY

v_gene: TRBV19
j_gene: TRBJ1-5
CDR3aa: ASSLNRGNQPQH

v_gene: TRBV7-9
j_gene: TRBJ1-4
CDR3aa: ASSLREGATNEKLF

v_gene: TRBV27
j_gene: TRBJ2-2
CDR3aa: ASSFGLAGELF

v_gene: TRBV30
j_gene: TRBJ2-5
CDR3aa: AWNRPPQETQY

v_gene: TRBV29-1
j_gene: TRBJ2-7
CDR3aa: SVLHTGDEQY

v_gene: TRBV7-2
j_gene: TRBJ2-5
CDR3aa: ASSLVGRETQY

v_gene: TRBV20-1
j_gene: TRBJ2-7
CDR3aa: SARRGPDYEQY

v_gene: TRBV4-3
j_gene: TRBJ1-1
CDR3aa: ASSQDRGFTLNTEAF

v_gene: TRBV5-4
j_gene: TRBJ2-2
CDR3aa: ASSSRKNTGELF

v_gene: TRBV12-3/TRBV12-4
j_gene: TRBJ2-5
CDR3aa: ASSFVRGEETQY

v_gene: TRBV29-1
j_gene: TRBJ2-2
CDR3aa: SGDRVVGGELF

v_gene: TRBV3-1
j_gene: TRBJ1-1
CDR3aa: ASSSRGLTNTEAF